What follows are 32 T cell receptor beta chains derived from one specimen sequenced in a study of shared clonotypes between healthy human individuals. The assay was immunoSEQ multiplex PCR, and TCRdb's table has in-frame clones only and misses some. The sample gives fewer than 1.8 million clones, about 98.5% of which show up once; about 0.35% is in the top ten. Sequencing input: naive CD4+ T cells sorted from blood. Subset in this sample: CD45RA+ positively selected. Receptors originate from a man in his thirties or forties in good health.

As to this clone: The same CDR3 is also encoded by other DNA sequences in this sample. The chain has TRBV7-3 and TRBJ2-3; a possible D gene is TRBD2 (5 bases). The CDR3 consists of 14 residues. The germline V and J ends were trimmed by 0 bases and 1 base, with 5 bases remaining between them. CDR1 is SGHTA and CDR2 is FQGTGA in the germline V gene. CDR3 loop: CASSLTSGTDTQYF. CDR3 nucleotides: TGTGCCAGCAGCTTAACTAGCGGCACAGATACGCAGTATTTT.

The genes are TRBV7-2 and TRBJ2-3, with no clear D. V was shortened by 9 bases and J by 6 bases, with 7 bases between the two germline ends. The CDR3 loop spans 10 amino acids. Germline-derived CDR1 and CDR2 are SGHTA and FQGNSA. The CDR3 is CARPYDTQYF. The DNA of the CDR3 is TGTGCCAGGCCATACGATACGCAGTATTTT.

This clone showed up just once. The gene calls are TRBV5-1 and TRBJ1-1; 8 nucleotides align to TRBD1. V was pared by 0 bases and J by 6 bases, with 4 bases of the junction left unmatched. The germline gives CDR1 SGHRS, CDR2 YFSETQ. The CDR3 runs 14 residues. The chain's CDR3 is CASSLGGQGPEAFF. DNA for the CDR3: TGCGCCAGCAGCTTGGGTGGACAGGGCCCTGAAGCTTTCTTT.

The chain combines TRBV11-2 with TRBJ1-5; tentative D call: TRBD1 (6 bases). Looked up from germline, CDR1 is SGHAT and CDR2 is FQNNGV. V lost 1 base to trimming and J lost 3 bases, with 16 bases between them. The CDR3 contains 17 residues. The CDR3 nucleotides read TGTGCCAGCAGCTTAGGATTTGGGGGGCCGTACAATCAGCCCCAGCATTTT. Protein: CASSLGFGGPYNQPQHF. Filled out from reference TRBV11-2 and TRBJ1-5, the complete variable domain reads EAGVAQSPRYKIIEKRQSVAFWCNPISGHATLYWYQQILGQGPKLLIQFQNNGVVDDSQLPKDRFSAERLKGVDSTLKIQPAKLEDSAVYLCASSLGFGGPYNQPQHFGDGTRLSIL.

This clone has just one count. CDR3 sequence: CASSPKDRAQQETQYF. CDR3 nucleotide sequence: TGTGCCAGCTCACCGAAGGACAGAGCCCAGCAAGAGACCCAGTACTTC. The chain couples TRBV18 to TRBJ2-5; D is possibly TRBD1 (6 bases). CDR1 is KGHSH and CDR2 is LQKENI in the germline V gene. Trimming removed 3 bases from V and 2 bases from J, with 16 bases in between. This CDR3 is 16 amino acids long.

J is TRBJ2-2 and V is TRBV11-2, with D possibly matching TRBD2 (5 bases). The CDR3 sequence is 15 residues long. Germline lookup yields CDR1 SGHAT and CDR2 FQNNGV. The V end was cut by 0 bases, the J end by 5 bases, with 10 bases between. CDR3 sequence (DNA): TGTGCCAGCAGCTTAGAGGGGAGAGTAACCGGGGAGCTGTTTTTT. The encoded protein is CASSLEGRVTGELFF.

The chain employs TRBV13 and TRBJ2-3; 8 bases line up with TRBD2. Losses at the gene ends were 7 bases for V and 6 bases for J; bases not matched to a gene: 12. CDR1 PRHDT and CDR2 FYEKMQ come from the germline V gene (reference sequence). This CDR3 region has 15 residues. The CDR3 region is CASKERGRPPDTQYF. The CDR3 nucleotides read TGTGCCAGCAAAGAACGCGGGAGGCCCCCCGATACGCAGTATTTT.

In DNA, the CDR3 is TGTGCCAGCTCACCACCAAGGGTCACCTACGAGCAGTACTTC. Protein: CASSPPRVTYEQYF. This chain connects TRBV18 to TRBJ2-7; the D is unclear. Germline V CDR1 and CDR2: KGHSH, LQKENI. The CDR3 runs to 14 residues. Between the trimmed V and J ends, which lost 0 bases and 2 bases, there was a span of 8 bases. Full variable domain (missing parts from reference TRBV18 and TRBJ2-7): NAGVMQNPRHLVRRRGQEARLRCSPMKGHSHVYWYRQLPEEGLKFMVYLQKENIIDESGMPKERFSAEFPKEGPSILRIQQVVRGDSAAYFCASSPPRVTYEQYFGPGTRLTVT.

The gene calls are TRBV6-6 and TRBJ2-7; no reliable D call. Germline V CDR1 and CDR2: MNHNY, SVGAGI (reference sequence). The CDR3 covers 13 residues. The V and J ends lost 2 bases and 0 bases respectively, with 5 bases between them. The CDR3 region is CASSYMGSYEQYF. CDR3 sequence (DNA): TGTGCCAGCAGTTACATGGGCTCCTACGAGCAGTACTTC.

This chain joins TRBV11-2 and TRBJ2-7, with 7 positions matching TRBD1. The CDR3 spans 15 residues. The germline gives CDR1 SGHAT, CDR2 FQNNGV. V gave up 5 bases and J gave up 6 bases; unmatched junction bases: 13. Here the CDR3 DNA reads TGTGCCAGCAGCACTCGTACAGGGGTGAGGGGCGAGCAGTACTTC. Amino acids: CASSTRTGVRGEQYF.

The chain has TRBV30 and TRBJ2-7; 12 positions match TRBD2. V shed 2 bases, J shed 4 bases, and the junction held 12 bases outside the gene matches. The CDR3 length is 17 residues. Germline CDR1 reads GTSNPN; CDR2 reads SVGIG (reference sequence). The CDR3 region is CAWSSKLRLAGEYEQYF. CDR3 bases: TGTGCCTGGAGTTCTAAGCTCCGACTAGCGGGAGAGTACGAGCAGTACTTC.

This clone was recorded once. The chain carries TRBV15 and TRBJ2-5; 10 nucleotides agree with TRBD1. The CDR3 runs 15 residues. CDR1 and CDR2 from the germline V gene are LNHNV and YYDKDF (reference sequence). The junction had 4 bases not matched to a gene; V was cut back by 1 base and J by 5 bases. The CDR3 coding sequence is TGTGCCACCAGCAGAGGAGACAGGGGGCGGGAGACCCAGTACTTC. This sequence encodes CATSRGDRGRETQYF.

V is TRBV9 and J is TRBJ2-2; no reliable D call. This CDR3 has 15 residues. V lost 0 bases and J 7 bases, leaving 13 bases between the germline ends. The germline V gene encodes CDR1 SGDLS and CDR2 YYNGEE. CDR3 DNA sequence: TGTGCCAGCAGCGTAGGGGGAACAGCTTACGGGGAGCTGTTTTTT. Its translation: CASSVGGTAYGELFF.

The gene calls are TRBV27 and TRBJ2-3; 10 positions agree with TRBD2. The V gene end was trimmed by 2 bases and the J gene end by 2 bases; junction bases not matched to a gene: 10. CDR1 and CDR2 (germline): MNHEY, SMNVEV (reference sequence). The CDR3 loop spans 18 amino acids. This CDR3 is CASSLKPPSGRPTDTQYF. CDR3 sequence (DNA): TGTGCCAGCAGTTTAAAGCCCCCTAGCGGGAGACCCACAGATACGCAGTATTTT.

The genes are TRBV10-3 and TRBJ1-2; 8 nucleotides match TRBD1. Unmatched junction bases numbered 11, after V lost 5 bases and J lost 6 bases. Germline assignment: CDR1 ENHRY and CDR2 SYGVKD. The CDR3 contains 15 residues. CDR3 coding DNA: TGTGCCATCAGTATGGGACAGGAAGTCTTCGATGGCTACACCTTC. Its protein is CAISMGQEVFDGYTF.

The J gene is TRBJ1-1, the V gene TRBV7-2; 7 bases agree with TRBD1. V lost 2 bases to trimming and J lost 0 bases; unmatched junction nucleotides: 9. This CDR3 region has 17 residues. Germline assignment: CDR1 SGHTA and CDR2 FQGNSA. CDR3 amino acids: CASSLPPGQPLNTEAFF. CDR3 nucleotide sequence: TGTGCCAGCAGCTTACCGCCGGGACAGCCCTTGAACACTGAAGCTTTCTTT.

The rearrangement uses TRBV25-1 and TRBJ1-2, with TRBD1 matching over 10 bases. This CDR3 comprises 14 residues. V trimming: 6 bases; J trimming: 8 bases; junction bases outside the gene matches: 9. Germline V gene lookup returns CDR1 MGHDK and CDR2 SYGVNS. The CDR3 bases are TGTGCCAGCAGCACGGACAGGGGGACGAGGGGCTACACCTTC. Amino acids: CASSTDRGTRGYTF.

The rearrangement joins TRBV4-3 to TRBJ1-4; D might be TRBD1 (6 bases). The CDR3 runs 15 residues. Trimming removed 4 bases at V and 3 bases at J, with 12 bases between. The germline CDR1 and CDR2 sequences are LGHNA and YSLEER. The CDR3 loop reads CASSRRGQSNEKLFF. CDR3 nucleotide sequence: TGCGCCAGCAGCCGACGCGGACAGTCTAATGAAAAACTGTTTTTT.

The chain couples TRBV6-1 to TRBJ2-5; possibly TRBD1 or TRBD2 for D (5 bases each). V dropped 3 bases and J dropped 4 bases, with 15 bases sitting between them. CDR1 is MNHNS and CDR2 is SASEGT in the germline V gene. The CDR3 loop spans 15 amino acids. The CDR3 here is CASSDFPGPPETQYF. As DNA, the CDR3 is TGTGCCAGCAGTGATTTTCCGGGACCCCCAGAGACCCAGTACTTC.

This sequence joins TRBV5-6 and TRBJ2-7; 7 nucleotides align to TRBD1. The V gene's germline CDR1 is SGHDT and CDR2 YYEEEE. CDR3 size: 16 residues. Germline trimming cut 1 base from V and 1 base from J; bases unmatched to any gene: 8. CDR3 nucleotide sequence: TGTGCCAGCAGCTTGAGATGGGACAGCCCATCCTACGAGCAGTACTTC. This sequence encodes CASSLRWDSPSYEQYF.

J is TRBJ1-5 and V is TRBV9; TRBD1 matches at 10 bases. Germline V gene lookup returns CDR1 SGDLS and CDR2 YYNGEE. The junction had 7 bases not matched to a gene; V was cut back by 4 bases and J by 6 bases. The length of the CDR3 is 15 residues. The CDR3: CASSPSGQGFQPQHF. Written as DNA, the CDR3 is TGTGCCAGCAGCCCCTCGGGACAGGGGTTTCAGCCCCAGCATTTT.

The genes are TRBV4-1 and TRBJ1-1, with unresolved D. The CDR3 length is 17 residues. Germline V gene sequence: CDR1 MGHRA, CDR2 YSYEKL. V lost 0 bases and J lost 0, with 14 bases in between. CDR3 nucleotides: TGCGCCAGCAGCCAAGACCCCTCCGGACCATTGAACACTGAAGCTTTCTTT. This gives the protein CASSQDPSGPLNTEAFF.

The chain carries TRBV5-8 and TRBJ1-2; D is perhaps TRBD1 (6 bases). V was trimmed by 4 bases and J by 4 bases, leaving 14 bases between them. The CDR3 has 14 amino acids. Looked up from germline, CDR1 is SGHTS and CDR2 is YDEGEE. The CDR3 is CASSAKTGTYGYTF. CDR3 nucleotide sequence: TGTGCCAGCAGCGCTAAGACAGGCACCTATGGCTACACCTTC.

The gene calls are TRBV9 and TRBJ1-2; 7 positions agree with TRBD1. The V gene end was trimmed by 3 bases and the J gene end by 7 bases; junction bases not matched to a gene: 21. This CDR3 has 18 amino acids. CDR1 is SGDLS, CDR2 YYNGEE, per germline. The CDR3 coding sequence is TGTGCCAGCAGCGGCCGAAAAATCCAGGGGGATTTCGTTTTTGGCTACACCTTC. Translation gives CASSGRKIQGDFVFGYTF.

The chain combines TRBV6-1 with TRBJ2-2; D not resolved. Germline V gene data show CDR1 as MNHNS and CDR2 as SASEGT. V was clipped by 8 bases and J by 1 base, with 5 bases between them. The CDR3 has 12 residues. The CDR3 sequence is CASPQNTGELFF. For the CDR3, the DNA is TGTGCCAGCCCCCAGAACACCGGGGAGCTGTTTTTT.

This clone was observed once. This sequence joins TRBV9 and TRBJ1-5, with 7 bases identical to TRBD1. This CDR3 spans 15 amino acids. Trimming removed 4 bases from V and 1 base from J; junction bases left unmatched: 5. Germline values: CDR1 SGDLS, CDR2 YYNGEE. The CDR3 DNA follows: TGTGCCAGCAGCAGAGACAGGGAAAGCAATCAGCCCCAGCATTTT. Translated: CASSRDRESNQPQHF.

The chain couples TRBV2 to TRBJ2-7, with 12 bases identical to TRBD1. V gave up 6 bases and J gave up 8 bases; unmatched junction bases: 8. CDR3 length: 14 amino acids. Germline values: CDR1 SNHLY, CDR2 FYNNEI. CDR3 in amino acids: CASRAGQGAHKQYF. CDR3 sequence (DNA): TGTGCCAGCAGAGCGGGACAGGGGGCGCATAAGCAGTACTTC.

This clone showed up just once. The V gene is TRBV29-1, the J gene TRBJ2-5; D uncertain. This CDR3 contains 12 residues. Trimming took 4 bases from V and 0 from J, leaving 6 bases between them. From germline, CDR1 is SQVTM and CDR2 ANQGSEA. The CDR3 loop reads CSVAQHQETQYF. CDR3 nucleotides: TGCAGCGTTGCTCAGCACCAAGAGACCCAGTACTTC. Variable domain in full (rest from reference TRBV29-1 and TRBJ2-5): SAVISQKPSRDICQRGTSLTIQCQVDSQVTMMFWYRQQPGQSLTLIATANQGSEATYESGFVIDKFPISRPNLTFSTLTVSNMSPEDSSIYLCSVAQHQETQYFGPGTRLLVL.

This CDR3 is CASSPTTGVRETQYF. In nucleotides, the CDR3 is TGTGCCAGCAGCCCCACGACGGGAGTTCGTGAGACCCAGTACTTC. The rearrangement joins TRBV7-3 to TRBJ2-5; TRBD2 is a possible D gene (6 bases). V lost 5 bases and J lost 5, with 18 bases in between. CDR1 is SGHTA, CDR2 FQGTGA, per germline. This CDR3 is built from 15 residues. The full variable domain, its missing parts supplied by reference TRBV7-3 and TRBJ2-5, is GAGVSQTPSNKVTEKGKYVELRCDPISGHTALYWYRQSLGQGPEFLIYFQGTGAADDSGLPNDRFFAVRPEGSVSTLKIQRTERGDSAVYLCASSPTTGVRETQYFGPGTRLLVL.

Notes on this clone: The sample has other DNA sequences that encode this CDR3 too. In DNA form, the CDR3 reads TGCGCCAGCAGCTTACAACAAGAGACCCAGTACTTC. This translates into CASSLQQETQYF. The V and J genes are TRBV5-1 and TRBJ2-5; D is ambiguous. The V and J ends lost 2 bases and 2 bases respectively, with 4 bases between them. This CDR3 has 12 residues. CDR1 SGHRS and CDR2 YFSETQ come from the germline V gene.

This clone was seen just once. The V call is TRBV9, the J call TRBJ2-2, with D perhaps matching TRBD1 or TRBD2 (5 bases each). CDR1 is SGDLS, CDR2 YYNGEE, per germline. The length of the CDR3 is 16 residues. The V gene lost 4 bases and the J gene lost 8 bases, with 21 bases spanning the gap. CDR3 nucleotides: TGTGCCAGCAGCTCCACCGTCGGGGCGTTTTCTGGGGAGCTGTTTTTT. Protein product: CASSSTVGAFSGELFF.

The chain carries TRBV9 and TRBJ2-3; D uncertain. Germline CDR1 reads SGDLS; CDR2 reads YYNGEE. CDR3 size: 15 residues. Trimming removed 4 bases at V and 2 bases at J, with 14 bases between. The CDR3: CASSTAERATDTQYF. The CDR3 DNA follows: TGTGCCAGCAGCACTGCGGAGCGTGCCACAGATACGCAGTATTTT.